Sequencing of this T cell receptor (beta chain) was carried out in a study of cytomegalovirus exposure and HLA in healthy donors. As concerns this clone: Its target is unknown.

The CDR3 has 15 residues. V was shortened by 2 bases and J by 2 bases, with 14 bases between the two germline ends. Germline V CDR1 and CDR2: SGHDT, YYEEEE. In the PCR, 60 Vbeta and 13 Jbeta primers were used. Measured with immunoSEQ multiplex PCR; TCRdb has only the in-frame clones, and not every one. The profile covers roughly 65,000 clones, with around 62% appearing a single time and 15% to 20% taken by the ten largest. General observations from the study: 87-base-pair reads could not separate some V segments, including TRBV6-2 and TRBV6-3. HLA alleles showed associations with 15,000 to 20,000 TCR beta sequences in a later analysis, at a 0.05 false discovery rate.

Whereas donors were nominally healthy upon sampling, unrecorded immune exposures were probable. The chain combines TRBV5-6 with TRBJ2-7; D is possibly TRBD1 (5 bases). Sequencing was done on a sample of PBMCs. The clonotype was recovered from a man aged 35-49 years in good health and CMV-seropositive. DNA of the CDR3: TGTGCCAGCAGCTTCGTAACAGGCCACCCCTACGAGCAGTACTTC. This encodes CASSFVTGHPYEQYF.